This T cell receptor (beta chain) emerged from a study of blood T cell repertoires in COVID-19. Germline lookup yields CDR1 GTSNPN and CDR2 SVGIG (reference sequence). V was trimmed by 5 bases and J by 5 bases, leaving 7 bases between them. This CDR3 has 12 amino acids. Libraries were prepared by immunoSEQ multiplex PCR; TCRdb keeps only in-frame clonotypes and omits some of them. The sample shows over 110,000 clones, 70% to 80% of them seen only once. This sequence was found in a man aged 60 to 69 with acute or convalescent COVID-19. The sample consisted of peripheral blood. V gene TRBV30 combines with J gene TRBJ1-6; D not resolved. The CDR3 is CAWGLNNSPLHF. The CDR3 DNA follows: TGTGCCTGGGGCCTTAATAATTCACCCCTCCACTTT.